These T cell receptor beta chains were read from a single sample in a study of shared clonotypes between healthy human individuals. The data were produced by immunoSEQ multiplex PCR, yet TCRdb's version contains in-frame clones alone and is incomplete. The sample yields a few hundred thousand clones, roughly four fifths seen once. Sequencing was carried out using PBMCs. These receptor sequences come from a woman aged 40 to 55 in good health. Some clones in this sample may be carry-over from other donors' samples. CDR3s include the opening cysteine and the closing phenylalanine or tryptophan. D genes are given only for firm matches. Clone size, where shown, is once, few, many, or a class for clones that have expanded.

D gene,J gene,clone size,V gene,CDR3 protein,CDR3 DNA
TRBD2,TRBJ2-7,.,TRBV5-6,CASSLGSGLVSYEQYF,TGTGCCAGCAGCTTGGGTAGCGGGCTAGTGTCCTACGAGCAGTACTTC
TRBD1,TRBJ2-7,.,TRBV25-1,CACRGHSDRRPAYEQYF,TGTGCCTGCAGGGGACATTCGGACAGGCGGCCGGCCTACGAGCAGTACTTC
.,TRBJ2-3,.,TRBV7-3,CASSLEVWGPQYF,TGTGCCAGCAGCTTAGAAGTTTGGGGGCCACAGTATTTT
TRBD1,TRBJ1-2,few,TRBV2,CASSDGGQSYGYTF,TGTGCCAGCAGTGATGGGGGACAGAGCTATGGCTACACCTTC
TRBD1,TRBJ1-1,.,TRBV5-1,CASSPGQPTTEAFF,TGCGCCAGCAGCCCGGGACAGCCAACCACTGAAGCTTTCTTT
.,TRBJ1-2,.,TRBV5-1,CASSLGSGSNYGYTF,TGCGCCAGCAGCTTGGGATCGGGGTCTAACTATGGCTACACCTTC
.,TRBJ2-2,.,TRBV30,CAWSVLGGASREFGTGELFF,TGTGCCTGGAGTGTACTAGGAGGGGCGTCACGGGAGTTCGGTACCGGGGAGCTGTTTTTT
.,TRBJ2-1,.,TRBV5-1,CASNSGTNNEQFF,TGCGCCAGCAACTCCGGGACCAACAATGAGCAGTTCTTC
TRBD1,TRBJ1-1,once,TRBV5-4,CASSLGQGSPLMNTEAFF,TGTGCCAGCAGCTTGGGACAGGGATCCCCGTTAATGAACACTGAAGCTTTCTTT
TRBD1,TRBJ1-2,.,TRBV29-1,CSVGTGGDYGYTF,TGCAGCGTCGGGACAGGGGGAGACTATGGCTACACCTTC
TRBD2,TRBJ2-7,.,TRBV18,CASSPLAGVVEQYF,TGTGCCAGCTCACCCTTAGCGGGAGTTGTAGAGCAGTACTTC
TRBD1,TRBJ2-5,few,TRBV19,CASSPQTGLETQYF,TGTGCCAGTAGTCCCCAGACAGGGCTAGAGACCCAGTACTTC
.,TRBJ1-1,.,TRBV27,CASILRGMNTEAFF,TGTGCCAGCATCCTCCGAGGGATGAACACTGAAGCTTTCTTT
TRBD1,TRBJ2-5,.,TRBV7-9,CASSRTGEETQYF,TGTGCCAGCAGCAGGACAGGGGAAGAGACCCAGTACTTC
TRBD2,TRBJ2-3,.,TRBV19,CASSRGLAGNPRADTQYF,TGTGCCAGTAGTAGGGGACTAGCGGGAAATCCACGAGCAGATACGCAGTATTTT
.,TRBJ2-1,.,TRBV5-4,CASSPEMGDFYEQFF,TGTGCCAGCAGCCCGGAGATGGGGGATTTCTATGAGCAGTTCTTC
.,TRBJ1-4,.,TRBV2,CASSEGRAGNEKLFF,TGTGCCAGCAGTGAAGGACGAGCTGGAAATGAAAAACTGTTTTTT
.,TRBJ2-5,.,TRBV14,CASSQGRASYETQYF,TGTGCCAGCAGCCAAGGTCGCGCCTCGTATGAGACCCAGTACTTC
TRBD2,TRBJ2-3,.,TRBV9,CASSLAGGPPTDTQYF,TGTGCCAGCAGCTTAGCGGGAGGGCCCCCCACAGATACGCAGTATTTT
.,TRBJ2-5,.,TRBV19,CASSTGWLQETQYF,TGTGCCAGTAGTACGGGGTGGCTACAAGAGACCCAGTACTTC
.,TRBJ2-1,once,TRBV7-3,CASSLSSVNYNEQFF,TGTGCCAGCAGCTTAAGTTCCGTAAACTACAATGAGCAGTTCTTC
.,TRBJ2-7,.,TRBV11-2,CASSLAALVGQYF,TGTGCCAGCAGCTTAGCAGCGTTGGTTGGGCAGTACTTC
.,TRBJ2-5,few,TRBV13,CASSLVALGIYF,.
.,TRBJ2-1,.,TRBV5-4,CASSGRRGNEQFF,TGTGCCAGCAGCGGCCGGCGAGGCAATGAGCAGTTCTTC
TRBD1,TRBJ1-2,.,TRBV19,CASSTTDRGLLNYGYTF,TGTGCCAGTAGTACCACCGACAGGGGACTACTTAACTATGGCTACACCTTC
.,TRBJ2-2,.,TRBV28,CASSPVQRTYGELFF,TGTGCCAGCAGCCCAGTCCAACGTACCTACGGGGAGCTGTTTTTT
.,TRBJ1-4,.,TRBV2,CASRREAMGEKLFF,TGTGCCAGCAGGAGGGAGGCAATGGGTGAAAAACTGTTTTTT
TRBD2,TRBJ2-5,.,TRBV2,CASSDGRGGSGETQYF,TGTGCCAGCAGTGATGGGAGGGGAGGGTCAGGAGAGACCCAGTACTTC
TRBD2,TRBJ2-2,.,TRBV5-1,CASSLGGSPGELFF,TGCGCCAGCAGCTTGGGCGGGAGCCCCGGGGAGCTGTTTTTT
TRBD2,TRBJ2-1,.,TRBV2,CASSRLGLAGGNEQFF,TGTGCCAGCAGCCGCCTCGGACTAGCGGGAGGCAATGAGCAGTTCTTC
.,TRBJ1-3,.,TRBV29-1,CSVDEGTGNTIYF,TGCAGCGTTGACGAGGGTACTGGAAACACCATATATTTT
.,TRBJ2-1,.,TRBV14,CASSQVRGYEQFF,TGTGCCAGCAGCCAAGTGCGGGGATATGAGCAGTTCTTC
.,TRBJ2-2,.,TRBV6-1,CASREGPNTGELFF,TGTGCCAGCAGGGAAGGACCGAACACCGGGGAGCTGTTTTTT
.,TRBJ1-2,.,TRBV28,CASSFAYSYGYTF,TGTGCCAGCAGTTTCGCCTACTCCTATGGCTACACCTTC
.,TRBJ2-2,.,TRBV7-2,CASSFTPGELFF,TGTGCCAGCAGCTTTACTCCCGGGGAGCTGTTTTTT
.,TRBJ1-4,.,TRBV5-5,CASSAAAPGSEKLFF,TGTGCCAGCAGCGCAGCGGCTCCCGGGAGTGAAAAACTGTTTTTT
.,TRBJ1-3,.,TRBV18,CASTLSRGGLNTIYF,TGTGCCAGCACCCTCTCCCGAGGGGGGTTAAACACCATATATTTT
TRBD1,TRBJ2-5,once,TRBV12-5,CASGPITPTGDQETQYF,TGTGCTAGTGGACCTATCACACCCACAGGGGACCAAGAGACCCAGTACTTC
.,TRBJ1-5,many,TRBV21-1,CASSKGGSNQPQHF,TGTGCCAGCAGCAAAGGAGGGAGCAATCAGCCCCAGCATTTT
.,TRBJ2-1,few,TRBV18,CASSPSNEQFF,TGTGCCAGCTCACCTAGCAATGAGCAGTTCTTC
TRBD1,TRBJ2-3,.,TRBV29-1,CSAGQRTDTQYF,TGCAGCGCGGGACAGCGCACAGATACGCAGTATTTT
.,TRBJ2-7,many,TRBV15,CATSRLLGPGDEQYF,TGTGCCACCAGCAGACTACTAGGTCCAGGGGACGAGCAGTACTTC
TRBD1,TRBJ2-7,once,TRBV19,CASSRRDRAGEQYF,TGTGCCAGTAGCCGACGGGACAGGGCGGGCGAGCAGTACTTC
.,TRBJ1-1,many,TRBV25-1,CASSERGWGTEAFF,TGTGCCAGCAGTGAAAGGGGGTGGGGCACTGAAGCTTTCTTT
.,TRBJ1-1,.,TRBV5-1,CASSWAGRGTPEAFF,TGCGCCAGCAGCTGGGCCGGGCGGGGAACACCTGAAGCTTTCTTT
TRBD1,TRBJ2-2,many,TRBV28,CASSLTGGTGELFF,TGTGCCAGCAGTTTAACAGGGGGCACCGGGGAGCTGTTTTTT
.,TRBJ2-7,once,TRBV5-1,CASSLEGYEQYF,TGCGCCAGCAGCCTTGAAGGATACGAGCAGTACTTC
TRBD1,TRBJ2-2,.,TRBV29-1,CSVEGTAPTGELFF,TGCAGCGTCGAGGGGACAGCTCCTACCGGGGAGCTGTTTTTT
.,TRBJ2-2,.,TRBV9,CASSVELANTGELFF,TGTGCCAGCAGCGTAGAACTAGCCAATACCGGGGAGCTGTTTTTT
.,TRBJ1-3,many,TRBV30,CAWSLMGNTIYF,TGTGCCTGGAGTTTGATGGGAAACACCATATATTTT
TRBD2,TRBJ2-7,.,TRBV27,CASSPQTSVAYEQYF,TGTGCCAGCAGTCCCCAGACTAGCGTCGCCTACGAGCAGTACTTC
.,TRBJ1-1,.,TRBV15,CATSKVLNTEAFF,TGTGCCACCAGCAAGGTCCTGAACACTGAAGCTTTCTTT
.,TRBJ1-2,.,TRBV27,CASRGQGDGYTF,TGTGCCAGCAGAGGGCAGGGTGATGGCTACACCTTC
.,TRBJ1-5,many,TRBV10-2,CASSDLTRRGNQPQHF,TGCGCCAGCAGTGACCTAACCCGGAGGGGCAATCAGCCCCAGCATTTT
.,TRBJ2-3,few,TRBV9,CASSVRGVTDTQYF,TGTGCCAGCAGCGTCAGGGGCGTCACAGATACGCAGTATTTT
.,TRBJ1-2,.,TRBV11-2,CASSQEAHPIKGYTF,TGTGCCAGCAGCCAGGAGGCCCACCCAATTAAGGGCTACACCTTC
TRBD1,TRBJ2-2,.,TRBV29-1,CSVVRTGNTGEPLF,TGCAGCGTTGTTAGGACAGGAAACACCGGGGAGCCGCTTTTT